The 4 T cell receptor beta chains in this list originate from one sample, sequenced in a study of persistence of HIV-infected CD4 T cells. Cells were stimulated with overlapping HIV-1 Gag 15-mer peptides. CD40L-negative CD69-negative CD45RO-high memory CD4+ T cells were sorted as populations depleted of antigen-responding cells. The libraries were made with immunoSEQ version 4 in survey mode. Assay: immunoSEQ multiplex PCR; the TCRdb copy retains only in-frame clones and omits some. The sample comprises about 40,000 clones, about four fifths of which are singletons, and more than 13% rests with the top ten. The antigens for these receptors are not known. The sequencing here drew on CD4+ T cells sorted from PBMCs after roughly 17-hour stimulation, taken from a patient who received antiretroviral therapy. The receptor source for this set is an adult man with HIV who was CMV-seropositive.

The chain combines TRBV3-1 (or the pseudogene TRBV3-2) with TRBJ1-1; D is unclear. CDR3 size: 15 residues. Between the trimmed V and J ends, which lost 5 bases and 0 bases, there was a span of 13 bases. From germline, CDR1 is LGHDT and CDR2 YNNKEL (reference sequence). The CDR3 sequence: CASSFWIHMNTEAFF. The DNA of the CDR3 is TGTGCCAGCAGCTTCTGGATTCACATGAACACTGAAGCTTTCTTT.

This chain connects TRBV7-2 to TRBJ2-2; 8 bases agree with TRBD2. Germline-derived CDR1 and CDR2 are SGHTA and FQGNSA. This CDR3 is 16 amino acids long. The V gene end was trimmed by 2 bases and the J gene end by 5 bases; junction bases not matched to a gene: 7. CDR3 in amino acids: CASSLPSGRGTGELFF. The CDR3 DNA sequence: TGTGCCAGCAGCTTACCCAGCGGGAGAGGTACCGGGGAGCTGTTTTTT. Variable domain in full (rest from reference TRBV7-2 and TRBJ2-2): GAGVSQSPSNKVTEKGKDVELRCDPISGHTALYWYRQSLGQGLEFLIYFQGNSAPDKSGLPSDRFSAERTGGSVSTLTIQRTQQEDSAVYLCASSLPSGRGTGELFFGEGSRLTVL.

The chain links TRBV10-1 to TRBJ1-2; D is possibly TRBD1 (5 bases). The CDR3 contains 14 residues. Germline lookup yields CDR1 WNHNN and CDR2 SYGVQD (reference sequence). The V and J ends lost 0 bases and 8 bases respectively, with 13 bases between them. This chain's CDR3 is CASSESPGLGGYTF. The CDR3 DNA reads TGCGCCAGCAGTGAGTCTCCAGGGTTAGGAGGCTACACCTTC.

V gene TRBV6-6 combines with J gene TRBJ2-7; the match to TRBD2 covers 11 bases. Germline-derived CDR1 and CDR2 are MNHNY and SVGAGI (reference sequence). V trimming: 2 bases; J trimming: 4 bases; junction bases outside the gene matches: 4. The CDR3 is 15 amino acids. The CDR3: CASSYASGGPYEQYF. The CDR3 DNA is TGTGCCAGCAGTTACGCTAGCGGGGGGCCTTACGAGCAGTACTTC.